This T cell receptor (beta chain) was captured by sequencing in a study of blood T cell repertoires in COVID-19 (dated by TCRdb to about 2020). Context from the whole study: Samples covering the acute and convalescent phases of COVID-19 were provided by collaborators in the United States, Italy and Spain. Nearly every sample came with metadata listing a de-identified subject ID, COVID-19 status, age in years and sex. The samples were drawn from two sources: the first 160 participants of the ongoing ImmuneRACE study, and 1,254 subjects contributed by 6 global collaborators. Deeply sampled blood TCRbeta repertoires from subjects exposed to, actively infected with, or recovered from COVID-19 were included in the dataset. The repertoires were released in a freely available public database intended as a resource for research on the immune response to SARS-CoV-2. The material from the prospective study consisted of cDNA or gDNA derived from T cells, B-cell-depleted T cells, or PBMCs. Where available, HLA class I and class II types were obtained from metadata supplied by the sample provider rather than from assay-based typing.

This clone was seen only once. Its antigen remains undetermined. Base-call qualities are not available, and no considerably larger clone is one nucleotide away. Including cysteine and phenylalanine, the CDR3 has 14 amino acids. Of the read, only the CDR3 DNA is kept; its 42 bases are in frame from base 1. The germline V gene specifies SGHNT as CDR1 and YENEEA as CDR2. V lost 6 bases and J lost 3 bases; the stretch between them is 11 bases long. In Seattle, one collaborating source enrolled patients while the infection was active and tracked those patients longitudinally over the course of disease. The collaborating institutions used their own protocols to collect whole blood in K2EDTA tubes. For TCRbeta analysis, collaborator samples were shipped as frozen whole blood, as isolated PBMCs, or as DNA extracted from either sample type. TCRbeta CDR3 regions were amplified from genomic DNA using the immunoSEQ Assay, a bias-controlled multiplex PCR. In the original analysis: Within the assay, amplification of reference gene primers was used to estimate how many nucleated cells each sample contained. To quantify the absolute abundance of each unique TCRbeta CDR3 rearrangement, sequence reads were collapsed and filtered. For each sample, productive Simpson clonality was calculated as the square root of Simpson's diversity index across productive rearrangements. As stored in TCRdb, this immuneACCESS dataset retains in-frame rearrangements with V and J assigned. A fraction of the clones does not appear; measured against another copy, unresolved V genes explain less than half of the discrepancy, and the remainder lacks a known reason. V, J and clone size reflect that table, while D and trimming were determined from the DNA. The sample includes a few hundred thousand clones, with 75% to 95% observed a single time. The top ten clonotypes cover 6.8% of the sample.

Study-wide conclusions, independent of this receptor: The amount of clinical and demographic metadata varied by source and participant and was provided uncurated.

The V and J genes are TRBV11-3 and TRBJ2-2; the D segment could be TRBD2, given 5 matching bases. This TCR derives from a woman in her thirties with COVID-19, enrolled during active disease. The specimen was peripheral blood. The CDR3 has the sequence CASSRESDTGELFF. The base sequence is TGTGCCAGCAGTAGGGAGTCGGACACCGGGGAGCTGTTTTTT.